A single sample is the source of the 21 T cell receptor beta chains below, sequenced in a study of vaccination effects on CD4 cells after COVID-19. Repertoires were generated with immunoSEQ multiplex PCR, while TCRdb's copy carries only in-frame clones and drops some. Here the sample spans more than 60,000 clones, around 69% being singletons. What these receptors recognize is not known. Subsequent to a culture period of roughly 11 days, CD4+ T cells were isolated. Either the mRNA-1273 or the BNT162b2 vaccine was given to participants as two doses. Sequences were derived from CD4+ T cells from PBMCs cultured without peptide, sampled after COVID-19 vaccination. These receptors all come from a human donor who received a COVID-19 vaccine.

This rearrangement joins TRBV5-1 to TRBJ2-7; tentatively, D is TRBD1 (7 bases). Deletions cut 2 bases from V and 5 bases from J, with 14 bases between. The CDR3 is made up of 14 amino acids. Looked up from germline, CDR1 is SGHRS and CDR2 is YFSETQ. This CDR3 reads CASSLGARGDEQYV. CDR3 sequence (DNA): TGCGCCAGCAGCTTAGGAGCCAGGGGGGACGAGCAGTACGTC.

This clone was seen only a few times. V usage is TRBV9 and J usage is TRBJ2-1; 7 positions match TRBD1. This CDR3 spans 16 amino acids. The ends lost 0 bases at V and 3 bases at J; junction bases unmatched: 6. The germline CDR1 and CDR2 sequences are SGDLS and YYNGEE. CDR3 amino acids: CASSVGRGPRYNEQFF. The CDR3 coding sequence is TGTGCCAGCAGCGTAGGAAGGGGGCCCCGCTACAATGAGCAGTTCTTC.

This chain links TRBV2 with TRBJ1-6; D is possibly TRBD1 (6 bases). The CDR3 contains 14 residues. Germline V gene lookup returns CDR1 SNHLY and CDR2 FYNNEI. Deletions cut 3 bases from V and 9 bases from J, with 12 bases between. CDR3 region: CASSEGTKISPLHF. The CDR3 DNA follows: TGTGCCAGCAGTGAGGGGACAAAGATTTCACCCCTCCACTTT.

This sequence joins TRBV14 and TRBJ2-1; maybe TRBD2 (7 bases). The CDR3 has 16 amino acids. Germline CDR1 is SGHDN and CDR2 is FVKESK. Between the trimmed V and J ends, which lost 4 bases and 8 bases, there was a span of 21 bases. Here the CDR3 DNA reads TGTGCCAGCAGCCTCGTCGGGGGGCCTCTGCTCTATGAGCAGTTCTTC. Translation: CASSLVGGPLLYEQFF.

This chain joins TRBV9 and TRBJ2-4; 10 bases match TRBD1. J lost 0 bases, V lost 4 bases, and 4 bases had no gene match. Germline CDR1 and CDR2: SGDLS and YYNGEE. This CDR3 has 16 residues. This CDR3 is CASSIGTGVAKNIQYF. CDR3 in DNA: TGTGCCAGCAGCATCGGGACAGGGGTAGCCAAAAACATTCAGTACTTC.

The chain has TRBV7-3 and TRBJ1-1, with a weak D call TRBD1 (5 bases). CDR1 is SGHTA and CDR2 is FQGTGA in the germline V gene. V was clipped by 4 bases and J by 4 bases, with 13 bases between them. This CDR3 has 14 amino acids. The CDR3 DNA is TGTGCCAGCAGCTCAGGGAAGGGGAGCACTGAAGCTTTCTTT. Protein: CASSSGKGSTEAFF.

This chain uses TRBV15 with TRBJ1-2; a weak D match, TRBD1 (6 bases). The CDR3 contains 14 residues. Germline-derived CDR1 and CDR2 are LNHNV and YYDKDF (reference sequence). V gave up 0 bases and J gave up 4 bases, with 9 bases separating them. This CDR3 is CATSRETGFYGYTF. CDR3 sequence (DNA): TGTGCCACCAGCAGAGAGACAGGTTTCTATGGCTACACCTTC.

In this sample, this clone turned up many times. J is TRBJ2-3 and V is TRBV28; weak D call: TRBD2 (5 bases). CDR1 MDHEN and CDR2 SYDVKM come from the germline V gene. This CDR3 has 15 residues. Trimming removed 2 bases from V and 4 bases from J, with 13 bases in between. The DNA of the CDR3 is TGTGCCAGCAGTTTAGGAGGTGCCCAAGCAGATACGCAGTATTTT. Residues: CASSLGGAQADTQYF.

The chain couples TRBV6-1 to TRBJ1-3, with 7 bases lining up with TRBD1. Germline values: CDR1 MNHNS, CDR2 SASEGT. CDR3 size: 15 residues. The trim removed 1 base at V and 8 bases at J, leaving 8 bases unmatched. This CDR3 reads CASSEGQGGRYTIYF. CDR3 coding DNA: TGTGCCAGCAGTGAAGGACAGGGAGGGAGGTACACCATATATTTT.

V usage is TRBV12-5 and J usage is TRBJ1-5; unclear D gene. Germline CDR1 reads LGHNT; CDR2 reads FRNRAP. V lost 6 bases to trimming and J lost 6 bases, with 15 bases between them. The CDR3 length is 14 residues. CDR3 DNA sequence: TGTGCTAGTGGCCTGGTGGGTAGTAGTCAGCCCCAGCATTTT. It translates to CASGLVGSSQPQHF.

The chain has TRBV6-5 and TRBJ2-5; D call uncertain. The germline CDR1 and CDR2 sequences are MNHEY and SVGAGI. Trimming took off 7 bases at V and 1 base at J, with 13 bases between the two ends. This CDR3 is 14 amino acids long. The DNA for the CDR3 is TGTGCCAGCACCGAACGGCCTCCCCAAGAGACCCAGTACTTC. Translation gives CASTERPPQETQYF.

This clone was seen a handful of times. CDR3 residues: CASKEGAAGKTQYF. CDR3 bases: TGTGCCAGCAAGGAGGGGGCGGCCGGGAAGACCCAGTACTTC. The V gene is TRBV27, the J gene TRBJ2-5; D is possibly TRBD1 (7 bases). The CDR3 extends over 14 amino acids. Per germline, CDR1 MNHEY and CDR2 SMNVEV (reference sequence). V gave up 7 bases and J gave up 6 bases, with 18 bases separating them.

The V call is TRBV6-6, the J call TRBJ2-3; TRBD1 agrees at 8 bases. The germline gives CDR1 MNHNY, CDR2 SVGAGI (reference sequence). The V gene end was trimmed by 6 bases and the J gene end by 5 bases; junction bases not matched to a gene: 10. The CDR3 has 15 residues. The CDR3 DNA reads as TGTGCCAGCAGGCGTGTCGCAGGGGGCGAAGATACGCAGTATTTT. Translating gives CASRRVAGGEDTQYF.

This clone was counted a few times. The chain joins TRBV3-1 (or the pseudogene TRBV3-2) to TRBJ1-4; D remains ambiguous. Germline V lookup: CDR1 LGHDT, CDR2 YNNKEL (reference sequence). The length of the CDR3 is 13 residues. Between the trimmed V and J ends, which lost 4 bases and 8 bases, there was a span of 11 bases. The chain's CDR3 is CASSRGPGEKLFF. DNA of the CDR3: TGTGCCAGCAGCCGAGGACCGGGAGAAAAACTGTTTTTT.

This clone was observed a handful of times. The chain couples TRBV19 to TRBJ2-2; 12 bases fit TRBD2. This CDR3 contains 17 residues. V dropped 6 bases and J dropped 3; count of bases not matched to a gene: 8. Germline V gene lookup returns CDR1 LNHDA and CDR2 SQIVND (reference sequence). DNA for the CDR3: TGTGCCAGTAGAAAGGGAGGACTAGCGGGATACACCGGGGAGCTGTTTTTT. Translation: CASRKGGLAGYTGELFF.

The chain has TRBV21-1 and TRBJ2-6; TRBD2, the D gene given by the table, was not confirmed from the DNA. TRBV21-1 is a known pseudogene. This CDR3 has 19 residues. CDR3: CASSKAVRCLGSGANVLTF. CDR3 sequence (DNA): TGTGCCAGCAGCAAAGCAGTAAGGTGTCTCGGGTCTGGGGCCAACGTCCTGACTTTC.

The gene calls are TRBV30 and TRBJ2-5; the D gene is possibly TRBD2 (6 bases). The V end lost 0 bases, the J end lost 3 bases, and 20 bases lay between the germline ends. The CDR3 loop spans 17 amino acids. Per germline, CDR1 GTSNPN and CDR2 SVGIG (reference sequence). CDR3 region: CAWSVRFGSGSKETQYF. The CDR3 DNA reads TGTGCCTGGAGTGTACGATTCGGTAGCGGCAGTAAAGAGACCCAGTACTTC.

The chain combines TRBV2 with TRBJ1-4, with D possibly matching TRBD1 (5 bases). From germline, CDR1 is SNHLY and CDR2 FYNNEI. V gave up 8 bases and J gave up 2 bases, with 24 bases separating them. This CDR3 is built from 18 residues. Here the CDR3 DNA reads TGTGCCAGCTCCCTCCCCGGGCAGGGCCTGCTGACTAATGAAAAACTGTTTTTT. It translates to CASSLPGQGLLTNEKLFF.

The V call is TRBV5-4, the J call TRBJ2-2, with TRBD2 matching 10 bases. V shed 6 bases and J 2 bases; nucleotides not matched to a gene: 7. In germline, CDR1 is SGHNT, CDR2 YYREEE (reference sequence). This CDR3 is built from 16 residues. CDR3 nucleotide sequence: TGTGCCAGCAAGGATAGGACTAGCGGCAACACCGGGGAGCTGTTTTTT. Amino acids: CASKDRTSGNTGELFF. Supplemented by reference TRBV5-4 and TRBJ2-2, the full variable domain reads ETGVTQSPTHLIKTRGQQVTLRCSSQSGHNTVSWYQQALGQGPQFIFQYYREEENGRGNFPPRFSGLQFPNYSSELNVNALELDDSALYLCASKDRTSGNTGELFFGEGSRLTVL.

The chain is built from TRBV5-1 and TRBJ1-3, with D uncertain. The CDR3 is 14 amino acids. Germline CDR1 and CDR2: SGHRS and YFSETQ. V was pared by 2 bases and J by 0 bases, with 6 bases between. The CDR3 nucleotides read TGCGCCAGCAGCTTCAAAGACTCTGGAAACACCATATATTTT. This codes for CASSFKDSGNTIYF.

The J gene is TRBJ2-7, the V gene TRBV5-8; D could derive from TRBD1 or TRBD2 (5 bases each). V shed 4 bases and J shed 0 bases, with 8 bases lying between them. Germline-derived CDR1 and CDR2 are SGHTS and YDEGEE. The CDR3 extends over 13 amino acids. CDR3 nucleotides: TGTGCCAGCAGCCGGGACGGCTCCTACGAGCAGTACGTC. Its protein is CASSRDGSYEQYV.